A single T cell receptor beta chain is shown here with its context. This CDR3 is built from 13 residues. Germline-derived CDR1 and CDR2 are SEHNR and FQNEAQ (reference sequence). Trimming took 1 base from V and 8 from J; bases not matched to a gene: 4. Between about 2014 and 2018, patients underwent resection in Japan or China. Two lung cancer pathologists independently confirmed each histologic diagnosis. This record belongs to a study of immune evolution from preneoplasia to lung adenocarcinoma. Clones were read by immunoSEQ multiplex PCR, and TCRdb kept only the in-frame ones, dropping some. This repertoire shows a few thousand clones, under 85% found once; its top ten account for roughly 4%.

The chain joins TRBV7-9 to TRBJ1-2, with 7 bases fitting TRBD1. The sample taken for sequencing was FFPE adjacent normal lung tissue. The TCR originated in a person of 80 years or more with lung adenocarcinoma. In DNA form, the CDR3 reads TGTGCCAGCAGCTTAGGGGACAGTAACGGCTACACCTTC. As protein: CASSLGDSNGYTF. The whole variable domain, filled in from reference TRBV7-9 and TRBJ1-2, reads DTGVSQNPRHKITKRGQNVTFRCDPISEHNRLYWYRQTLGQGPEFLTYFQNEAQLEKSRLLSDRFSAERPKGSFSTLEIQRTEQGDSAMYLCASSLGDSNGYTFGSGTRLTVV.